Included here is one T cell receptor beta chain sequence, with context. This sample is part of a study of early T cells in non-severe SARS-CoV-2 infection. Germline V lookup: CDR1 PRHDT, CDR2 FYEKMQ (reference sequence). The CDR3 spans 12 residues. V was shortened by 0 bases and J by 10 bases, with 8 bases between the two germline ends. In TCRdb, the 5' RACE reads were re-called with MiXCR into one record per CDR3 protein. The data show some 52,000 distinct CDR3 sequences, 7% to 9% seen once. The sequence derives from an adult who was a healthcare worker with PCR-confirmed SARS-CoV-2 infection or an uninfected control (not recorded which). The sequenced sample was whole blood. The rearrangement uses TRBV13 and TRBJ2-3; D possibly corresponds to TRBD1 (5 bases). The CDR3 nucleotides read TGTGCCAGCAGCTTAGGGCAGGGTCCGCAGTATTTT. Translating gives CASSLGQGPQYF. The full variable domain, completed using reference TRBV13 and TRBJ2-3, is AAGVIQSPRHLIKEKRETATLKCYPIPRHDTVYWYQQGPGQDPQFLISFYEKMQSDKGSIPDRFSAQQFSDYHSELNMSSLELGDSALYFCASSLGQGPQYFGPGTRLTVL.